In this sample, the clone carrying this T cell receptor (beta chain) turned up many times. The germline CDR1 and CDR2 sequences are SNHLY and FYNNEI. Trimming removed 4 bases at V and 6 bases at J, with 13 bases between. The CDR3 contains 13 residues. The data were obtained in a study of Graves' ophthalmopathy and Graves' hyperthyroidism. RNA transcripts served as template for amplifying TCR beta CDR3 sequences. Investigators did first-round RT-PCR with HTBI primers, then second-round multiplex PCR. TCRdb re-derived calls from the multiplex PCR reads in MiXCR, one entry per CDR3 protein. Among roughly 480,000 distinct CDR3 sequences listed, roughly 14% were seen once.

The material sequenced was blood. The clonotype was recovered from a woman in her thirties with Graves' ophthalmopathy. The chain couples TRBV2 to TRBJ2-7; D might be TRBD1 (5 bases). The CDR3: CASSVLEQGEQYF. The DNA of the CDR3 is TGTGCCAGCAGTGTTCTGGAGCAGGGCGAGCAGTACTTC.